Below, 30 T cell receptor beta chains from the same sample are listed, as sequenced in a study of Graves' ophthalmopathy and Graves' hyperthyroidism. RNA transcripts provided the template for amplifying TCR beta CDR3 regions. HTBI primers served in a first-round RT-PCR, which a second-round multiplex PCR followed. TCRdb re-called the multiplex PCR reads through MiXCR, storing one row per CDR3 protein. The repertoire has a few hundred thousand distinct CDR3 sequences, about a sixth of them found once; the top ten carry 2.4%. Material: peripheral blood. The receptors originated from an adult woman with stable Graves' hyperthyroidism.

This clonotype was picked up many times. V gene TRBV30 combines with J gene TRBJ1-1; D perhaps matches TRBD1 (6 bases). V lost 3 bases to trimming and J lost 0 bases, with 11 bases between them. CDR3 length equals 14 residues. From germline, CDR1 is GTSNPN and CDR2 SVGIG (reference sequence). CDR3 in DNA: TGTGCCTGGAGCCACAGGGTTCTGAACACTGAAGCTTTCTTT. As protein: CAWSHRVLNTEAFF.

This clonotype was seen a few times. The chain carries TRBV6-1 and TRBJ2-6; D uncertain. Germline V gives CDR1 MNHNS, CDR2 SASEGT. The CDR3 spans 15 residues. V was clipped by 5 bases and J by 4 bases, with 12 bases between them. The CDR3 bases are TGTGCCAGCAGTCGCCTGGCCTTGGGGGCCAACGTCCTGACTTTC. It encodes CASSRLALGANVLTF.

This chain connects TRBV5-1 to TRBJ2-7; maybe TRBD1 (6 bases). CDR3 length: 14 residues. CDR1 and CDR2 from the germline V gene are SGHRS and YFSETQ. V was clipped by 2 bases and J by 6 bases, with 15 bases between them. CDR3 nucleotides: TGCGCCAGCAGCTTACAGGGCATGGTCGGCGAGCAGTACTTC. Translated: CASSLQGMVGEQYF.

This clonotype was seen many times. The chain combines TRBV12-3 or TRBV12-4 with TRBJ1-6; D not resolved. The CDR3 is made up of 15 amino acids. Trimming pared 3 bases from V and 10 bases from J, leaving 16 bases between. In DNA form, the CDR3 reads TGTGCCAGCAGTTTGAGTAGGTCGGATGGGTCACCCCTCCACTTT. Translated: CASSLSRSDGSPLHF.

The chain carries TRBV9 and TRBJ2-2; 16 bases align to TRBD2. With 0 bases clipped from V and 2 bases from J, the junction kept 4 bases outside the gene matches. Germline values: CDR1 SGDLS, CDR2 YYNGEE. There are 19 residues in the CDR3. CDR3 bases: TGTGCCAGCAGCGTAGGAGGGACTAGCGGGAGGGGAAACACCGGGGAGCTGTTTTTT. Its translation: CASSVGGTSGRGNTGELFF.

This clonotype was seen more than once but under ten times. The chain combines TRBV4-1 with TRBJ1-5; D unresolved. This CDR3 is 16 amino acids long. Trimming stripped 3 bases from V and 4 bases from J, with 16 bases between. The germline gives CDR1 MGHRA, CDR2 YSYEKL. This CDR3 is CASSHKGGGGNQPQHF. CDR3 DNA sequence: TGCGCCAGCAGCCATAAGGGAGGCGGCGGAAATCAGCCCCAGCATTTT.

This clonotype came up many times. The chain carries TRBV2 and TRBJ1-5, with 9 positions matching TRBD1. The CDR3 is 16 residues long. V lost 6 bases and J lost 1; bases outside the gene matches: 7. CDR1 is SNHLY and CDR2 is FYNNEI in the germline V gene. The chain's CDR3 is CASRGTGGESNQPQHF. The CDR3 DNA reads as TGTGCCAGCAGGGGCACAGGGGGCGAGAGCAATCAGCCCCAGCATTTT.

The table lists this clonotype with many counts. The CDR3 DNA is TGCAGTGCTGGGCGGACAGTTCCCGCAAACGAGCAGTACTTC. Amino acid sequence: CSAGRTVPANEQYF. The chain links TRBV20-1 to TRBJ2-7, with D perhaps TRBD1 (6 bases). CDR1 DFQATT and CDR2 SNEGSKA come from the germline V gene (reference sequence). CDR3 length: 14 residues. V lost 5 bases, J lost 5 bases, and 19 bases lay in between.

This clonotype was observed at least ten times. The rearrangement links TRBV5-5 to TRBJ1-1, with 7 bases identical to TRBD1. CDR1 and CDR2 from the germline V gene are SGHKS and YYEKEE (reference sequence). After removal of 4 bases from V and 5 bases from J, the junction contained 5 bases not matched to a gene. The CDR3 sequence is 13 residues long. CDR3: CASSGTVITEAFF. In DNA form, the CDR3 reads TGTGCCAGCAGCGGGACAGTGATTACTGAAGCTTTCTTT.

This clonotype has ten or more counts. The chain recombines TRBV6-1 with TRBJ2-7; 11 positions match TRBD1. In germline, CDR1 is MNHNS, CDR2 SASEGT. CDR3 length equals 15 residues. Trimming took 6 bases from V and 2 from J; bases not matched to a gene: 6. This CDR3 reads CASRSGTGGPYEQYF. For the CDR3, the DNA is TGTGCCAGCAGATCCGGGACAGGGGGTCCCTACGAGCAGTACTTC.

The table lists this clonotype with many counts. V is TRBV12-3 or TRBV12-4 and J is TRBJ1-1; the D is unclear. With 6 bases removed from V and 3 bases from J, the gap between germline ends came to 8 bases. CDR3 length: 12 amino acids. The CDR3 protein is CASSPAYTEAFF. CDR3 DNA sequence: TGTGCCAGCAGCCCAGCGTACACTGAAGCTTTCTTT.

This clonotype occurred once. The V call is TRBV6-1, the J call TRBJ1-1; TRBD1 aligns across 11 bases. The CDR3 consists of 17 residues. CDR1 and CDR2 from the germline V gene are MNHNS and SASEGT. The J segment lost 0 bases and the V segment lost 8 bases, leaving 11 bases of the junction unmatched. The CDR3 reads CASSPARDRGLNTEAFF. The CDR3 bases are TGTGCCAGCTCACCGGCACGGGACAGGGGGTTGAACACTGAAGCTTTCTTT.

The chain combines TRBV28 with TRBJ2-1; TRBD1 or TRBD2 may be the D gene (5 bases each). Trimming left V 3 bases short and J 11 bases short, with 14 bases between. The CDR3 is 13 residues long. CDR1 MDHEN and CDR2 SYDVKM come from the germline V gene. CDR3 in amino acids: CASSFRGINQQFF. The CDR3 DNA reads as TGTGCCAGCAGTTTCCGGGGCATAAACCAGCAGTTCTTC.

The genes are TRBV6-2 or TRBV6-3 and TRBJ1-2; 7 bases line up with TRBD1. Germline CDR1 is MNHEY and CDR2 is SVGEGT. The CDR3 runs 13 residues. J gave up 6 bases and V 5 bases, and 6 bases lay outside the gene matches. CDR3 DNA sequence: TGTGCCAGCAGTCGACAGGGTCGGAATGGCTACACCTTC. The encoded protein is CASSRQGRNGYTF.

This clonotype came up once. The chain recombines TRBV20-1 with TRBJ1-1; D gene unclear. CDR1 and CDR2 from the germline V gene are DFQATT and SNEGSKA (reference sequence). The CDR3 runs 13 residues. Trimming cost V 0 bases and J 6 bases, with 11 bases left between them. For the CDR3, the DNA is TGCAGTGCTAGAGAGGTGGGAAGAGCTGAAGCTTTCTTT. Protein sequence: CSAREVGRAEAFF.

This clonotype appeared many times. V gene TRBV6-1 combines with J gene TRBJ2-7, with a tentative D call TRBD1 (6 bases). The V end lost 1 base, the J end lost 5 bases, and 12 bases lay between the germline ends. The CDR3 is made up of 14 amino acids. The V gene's germline CDR1 is MNHNS and CDR2 SASEGT. CDR3 sequence reads: CASSEGGLSHEQYF. In DNA, the CDR3 is TGTGCCAGCAGTGAAGGGGGGCTTTCCCACGAGCAGTACTTC.

This clonotype occurred many times. A much more abundant neighbour one base away suggests this may be a read error. The chain has TRBV2 and TRBJ1-1; D is uncertain. V gave up 4 bases and J gave up 3 bases, with 12 bases separating them. This CDR3 is built from 14 residues. Germline V gene data show CDR1 as SNHLY and CDR2 as FYNNEI. CDR3 region: CASSGASWDTEAFF. In nucleotides, the CDR3 is TGTGCCAGCAGTGGGGCATCTTGGGACACTGAAGCTTTCTTT.

This clonotype occurred many times. CDR3 sequence (DNA): TGTGCTAGTGGTCATACCCGAAACACCATATATTTT. It translates to CASGHTRNTIYF. J is TRBJ1-3 and V is TRBV12-5; no clear D gene. The CDR3 spans 12 residues. CDR1 is LGHNT, CDR2 FRNRAP, per germline. V was shortened by 5 bases and J by 5 bases, with 7 bases between the two germline ends.

This clonotype showed up many times. CDR3 sequence reads: CASSLLEGANQPQHF. The CDR3 bases are TGTGCCAGCAGCTTGCTTGAGGGGGCAAATCAGCCCCAGCATTTT. The chain joins TRBV7-4 to TRBJ1-5, with 7 bases fitting TRBD1. Germline V lookup: CDR1 SGHVT, CDR2 SQSDAQ. The J segment lost 4 bases and the V segment lost 3 bases, leaving 6 bases of the junction unmatched. The CDR3 loop spans 15 amino acids.

This clonotype has only a few counts. The J gene is TRBJ1-1, the V gene TRBV15, with 9 positions matching TRBD1. CDR3 length: 16 residues. Trimming cost V 2 bases and J 5 bases; bases outside gene matches: 9. The V gene's germline CDR1 is LNHNV and CDR2 YYDKDF (reference sequence). The CDR3 DNA is TGTGCCACCAGCAGACCAAACAGGGGGCAAAGGACTGAAGCTTTCTTT. This gives the protein CATSRPNRGQRTEAFF.

This clonotype has just one count. The chain has TRBV30 and TRBJ1-6; a possible D gene is TRBD1 (5 bases). Looked up from germline, CDR1 is GTSNPN and CDR2 is SVGIG (reference sequence). The CDR3 totals 15 residues. V lost 0 bases and J 9 bases, leaving 15 bases between the germline ends. The CDR3 DNA reads as TGTGCCTGGAGTGTAAGGGGTCCCGGGGGTTCACCCCTCCACTTT. This sequence encodes CAWSVRGPGGSPLHF. The variable domain in full, completed from reference TRBV30 and TRBJ1-6, reads SQTIHQWPATLVQPVGSPLSLECTVEGTSNPNLYWYRQAAGRGLQLLFYSVGIGQISSEVPQNLSASRPQDRQFILSSKKLLLSDSGFYLCAWSVRGPGGSPLHFGNGTRLTVT.

This clonotype has ten or more counts. The genes are TRBV19 and TRBJ1-5; tentatively, D is TRBD1 (5 bases). CDR3 size: 15 residues. The germline gives CDR1 LNHDA, CDR2 SQIVND (reference sequence). Trimming removed 3 bases from V and 4 bases from J, with 13 bases in between. The CDR3 nucleotides are TGTGCCAGTAGTATGGGCCCGTGGGGGAATCAGCCCCAGCATTTT. This translates into CASSMGPWGNQPQHF.

This chain connects TRBV24-1 to TRBJ1-5; D may be TRBD1 (5 bases). V was clipped by 5 bases and J by 3 bases, with 13 bases between them. The CDR3 contains 15 residues. CDR1 is KGHDR and CDR2 is SFDVKD in the germline V gene. The CDR3 DNA sequence: TGTGCCACCAGTGCGCCGACAGCAATCAATCAGCCCCAGCATTTT. Translation gives CATSAPTAINQPQHF.

This clonotype has a count of ten or more. This chain joins TRBV28 and TRBJ2-7; perhaps TRBD2 as D (5 bases). Germline CDR1 reads MDHEN; CDR2 reads SYDVKM. This CDR3 is built from 14 residues. V was shortened by 3 bases and J by 5 bases, with 14 bases between the two germline ends. The CDR3 sequence is CASSFPSLGDEQYF. As DNA, the CDR3 is TGTGCCAGCAGTTTCCCCAGTCTCGGGGACGAGCAGTACTTC.

This clonotype occurred many times. The chain has TRBV12-3 or TRBV12-4 and TRBJ1-2; D is unresolved. V lost 7 bases to trimming and J lost 4 bases, with 16 bases between them. The CDR3 contains 14 residues. As DNA, the CDR3 is TGTGCCAGCAACGCCCCGGGCTTAGGCTATGGCTACACCTTC. Translation gives CASNAPGLGYGYTF.

This clonotype has a count of ten or more. This chain joins TRBV5-1 and TRBJ2-2; possible D gene TRBD2, 5 bases. The V end was cut by 4 bases, the J end by 1 base, with 8 bases between. CDR1 and CDR2 from the germline V gene are SGHRS and YFSETQ. The CDR3 is 14 amino acids. The CDR3 nucleotides are TGCGCCAGCAGCCGCCGGGAGAACACCGGGGAGCTGTTTTTT. Protein product: CASSRRENTGELFF.

This clonotype occurred many times. The chain is built from TRBV20-1 and TRBJ2-7; 8 positions match TRBD1. The trim removed 0 bases at V and 1 base at J, leaving 8 bases unmatched. This CDR3 comprises 16 residues. Germline loops: CDR1 DFQATT, CDR2 SNEGSKA (reference sequence). DNA of the CDR3: TGCAGTGCTAGAGATCCACGGACAGGGAAATCCTACGAGCAGTACTTC. Amino acids: CSARDPRTGKSYEQYF.

In its sample, this clonotype was seen many times. The V gene is TRBV6-4, the J gene TRBJ2-2; D is unresolved. Looked up from germline, CDR1 is MRHNA and CDR2 is SNTAGT. Trimming removed 6 bases at V and 5 bases at J, with 10 bases between. This CDR3 spans 13 amino acids. DNA of the CDR3: TGTGCCAGCAGCCCGGACCTTACCGGGGAGCTGTTTTTT. It translates to CASSPDLTGELFF.

The chain links TRBV5-1 to TRBJ2-7; tentatively, D is TRBD2 (5 bases). Germline V gene lookup returns CDR1 SGHRS and CDR2 YFSETQ. This CDR3 region has 14 residues. With 0 bases removed from V and 6 bases from J, the gap between germline ends came to 13 bases. The CDR3 DNA sequence: TGCGCCAGCAGCTTGGCCCACGGAAGCGGCGAGCAGTACGTC. Its translation is CASSLAHGSGEQYV.

This clonotype came up many times. V usage is TRBV29-1 and J usage is TRBJ1-1, with 7 bases identical to TRBD1. CDR1 and CDR2 (germline): SQVTM, ANQGSEA. CDR3 length equals 11 residues. Unmatched junction bases numbered 7, after V lost 5 bases and J lost 10 bases. The CDR3 DNA is TGCAGCGTTCACAGGGGCACGAGAGCTTTCTTT. Protein: CSVHRGTRAFF.